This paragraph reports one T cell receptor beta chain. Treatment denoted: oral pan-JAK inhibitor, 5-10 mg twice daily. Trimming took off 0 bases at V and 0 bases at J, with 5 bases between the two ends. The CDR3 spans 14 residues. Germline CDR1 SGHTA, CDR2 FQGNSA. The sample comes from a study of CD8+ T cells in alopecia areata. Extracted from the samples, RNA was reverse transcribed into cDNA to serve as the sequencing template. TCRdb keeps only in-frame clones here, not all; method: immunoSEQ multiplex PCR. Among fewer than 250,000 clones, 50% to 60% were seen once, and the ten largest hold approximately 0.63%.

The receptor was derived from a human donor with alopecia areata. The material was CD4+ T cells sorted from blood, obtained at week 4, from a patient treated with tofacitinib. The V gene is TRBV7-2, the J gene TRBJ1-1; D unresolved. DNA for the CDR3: TGTGCCAGCAGCTTAGCGCTGATGAACACTGAAGCTTTCTTT. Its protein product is CASSLALMNTEAFF.